Below, 2 T cell receptor beta chains from the same sample are listed, as sequenced in a study of T cells in women clearing cervical HPV infection. Clones were read by immunoSEQ multiplex PCR, and TCRdb kept only the in-frame ones, dropping some. The specimen's table records tens of thousands of clones. Sequenced sample: blood buffy coat. The receptors were gathered from a woman aged 18 to 75 with a cervical HPV16 infection that either progressed to CIN3+ or cleared (not recorded which).

The chain's CDR3 is CASIPGRDRGQETQYF. Partial CDR3 DNA: TGCGCCAGCATCCCCGGGAGAGACAGGGGCCAAGAGACC. V is TRBV5-1 and J is TRBJ2-5, with 8 bases that match TRBD1. The read gets to within 3 residues of the CDR3 end, and the germline J gene fills in the rest. From germline, CDR1 is SGHRS and CDR2 YFSETQ. The CDR3 contains 16 residues. The ends lost 6 bases at V and 1 base at J; junction bases unmatched: 11.

Comments on this clone: The sequence runs out 3 residues before the end of the CDR3; the remainder is reconstructed from the germline J gene. This chain uses TRBV5-1 with TRBJ1-6; 9 bases fit TRBD1. In germline, CDR1 is SGHRS, CDR2 YFSETQ. The CDR3 is 14 amino acids. With V trimmed by 4 bases and J by 8 bases, 4 bases remained unmatched. The CDR3 is CASSPTGGYSPLHF. The DNA read from the CDR3 is TGCGCCAGCAGCCCAACAGGGGGCTATTCACCC.